This T cell receptor (beta chain) was observed in a study of cytomegalovirus exposure and HLA in healthy donors. Study observations and caveats: For TCR beta chains, V- and J-gene trimming was later linked to a missense DCLRE1C variant.

The V and J ends lost 7 bases and 4 bases, in that order; junction bases with no gene match: 6. Germline V gene data show CDR1 as SEHNR and CDR2 as FQNEAQ (reference sequence). This CDR3 has 14 residues. Note on this clone: Its antigen is undetermined.

13 Jbeta primers and 60 Vbeta primers were used for the PCR. The method was immunoSEQ multiplex PCR; TCRdb's version includes in-frame clones alone and lacks a portion of them. The sample holds about 120,000 clones, about 80% seen once. The chain links TRBV7-9 to TRBJ1-1, with 10 nucleotides matching TRBD1. Sequencing was done on a sample of PBMCs. This TCR came from a woman aged 40 to 50 in good health and CMV-seropositive. The CDR3 sequence is CASTRTGGGTEAFF. The CDR3 DNA reads TGTGCCAGCACCAGGACAGGGGGAGGCACTGAAGCTTTCTTT.